This TCR beta chain was recovered during a study of cytomegalovirus exposure and HLA in healthy donors. The PCR employed 60 Vbeta primers together with 13 Jbeta primers. The repertoire was sequenced with immunoSEQ multiplex PCR; TCRdb's copy has only in-frame clones and lacks some. The sample carries about 230,000 clones, around 78% recorded once. Concerning this clone itself: Its antigen is currently unknown.

Study-level findings and limits: In a later analysis, a genetic analysis reported fewer productive-TCR N-insertions in an Asian-associated ancestry cluster than the cohort average. The study recorded 160 or so TCR beta chains that were cytomegalovirus-associated.

CDR1 GTSNPN and CDR2 SVGIG come from the germline V gene (reference sequence). V shed 3 bases and J shed 4 bases, with 12 bases lying between them. CDR3 length: 13 residues. This clonotype originated in a boy aged 10-17 years in good health and CMV-seronegative. The chain employs TRBV30 and TRBJ1-1; weak D call: TRBD1 (5 bases). The sample taken for sequencing was PBMCs. The CDR3 protein is CAWSKGRVTEAFF. The CDR3 nucleotides read TGTGCCTGGAGCAAGGGCAGGGTCACTGAAGCTTTCTTT.